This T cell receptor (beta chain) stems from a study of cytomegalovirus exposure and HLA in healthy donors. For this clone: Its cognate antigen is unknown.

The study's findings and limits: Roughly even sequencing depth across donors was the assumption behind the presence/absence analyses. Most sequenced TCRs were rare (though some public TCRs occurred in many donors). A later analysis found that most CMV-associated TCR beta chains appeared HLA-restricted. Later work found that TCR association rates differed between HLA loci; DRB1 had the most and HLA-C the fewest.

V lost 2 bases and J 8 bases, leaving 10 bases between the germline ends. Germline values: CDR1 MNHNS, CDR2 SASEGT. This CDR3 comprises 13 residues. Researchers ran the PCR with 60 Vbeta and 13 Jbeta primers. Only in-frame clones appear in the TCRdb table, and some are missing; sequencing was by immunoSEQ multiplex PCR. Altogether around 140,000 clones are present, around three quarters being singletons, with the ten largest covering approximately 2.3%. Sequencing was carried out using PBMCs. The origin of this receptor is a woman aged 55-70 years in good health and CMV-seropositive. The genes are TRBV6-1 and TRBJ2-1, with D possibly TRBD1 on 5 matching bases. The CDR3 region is CASSEMIRDEQFF. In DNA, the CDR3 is TGTGCCAGCAGTGAAATGATCAGGGATGAGCAGTTCTTC.